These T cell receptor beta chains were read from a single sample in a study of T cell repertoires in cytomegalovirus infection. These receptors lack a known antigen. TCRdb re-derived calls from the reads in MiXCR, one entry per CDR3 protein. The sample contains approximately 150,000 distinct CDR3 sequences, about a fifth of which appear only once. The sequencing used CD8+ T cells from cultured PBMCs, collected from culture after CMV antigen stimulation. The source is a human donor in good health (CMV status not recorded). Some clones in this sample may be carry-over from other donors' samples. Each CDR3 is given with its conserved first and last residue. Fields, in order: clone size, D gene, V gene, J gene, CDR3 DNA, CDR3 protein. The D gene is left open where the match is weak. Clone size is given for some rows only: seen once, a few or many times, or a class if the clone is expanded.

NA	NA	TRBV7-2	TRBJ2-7	TGTGCCAGCAGCTTAGAAGGGGGAAGACAGGACTACGAGCAGTACTTC	CASSLEGGRQDYEQYF
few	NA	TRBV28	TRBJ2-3	TGTGCCAGCAGTTTGCAGACAGATACGCAGTATTTT	CASSLQTDTQYF
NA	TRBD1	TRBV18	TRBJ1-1	TGTGCCAGCTCACCGGACAGGGATCAGAACACTGAAGCTTTCTTT	CASSPDRDQNTEAFF
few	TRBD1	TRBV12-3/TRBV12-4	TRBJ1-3	TGTGCCAGCACGGGAAGGACAGGCGGCTCTGGAAACACCATATATTTT	CASTGRTGGSGNTIYF
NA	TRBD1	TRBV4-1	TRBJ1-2	TGCGCCAGCAGCCAAGACCTCATAGGACAGGGTTGGTATGGCTACACCTTC	CASSQDLIGQGWYGYTF
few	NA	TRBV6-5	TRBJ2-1	TGTGCCAGCAGTTACGTCGACAAGGGCAATGAGCAGTTCTTC	CASSYVDKGNEQFF
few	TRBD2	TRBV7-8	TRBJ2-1	TGTGCCAGCAGCTTAGCGCTAGCGGGGAATGAGCAGTTCTTC	CASSLALAGNEQFF
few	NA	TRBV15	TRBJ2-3	TGTGCCACCAGCAGAGATGGGAGTAGCACAGATACGCAGTATTTT	CATSRDGSSTDTQYF
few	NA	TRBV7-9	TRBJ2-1	TGTGCCAGCTCATCGTCGACAGACTCCCTCAGTGAGCAGTTCTTC	CASSSSTDSLSEQFF
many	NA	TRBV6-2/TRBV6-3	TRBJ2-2	TGTGCCAGCAGTTACGGGACATCTGACACCGGGGAGCTGTTTTTT	CASSYGTSDTGELFF
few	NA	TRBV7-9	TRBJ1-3	TGTGCCAGCAGCAACCCGGCCGGAAACACCATATATTTT	CASSNPAGNTIYF
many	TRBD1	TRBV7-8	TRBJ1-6	TGTGCCAGCAGTAAGGACAGGGGCTATAATTCACCCCTCCACTTT	CASSKDRGYNSPLHF
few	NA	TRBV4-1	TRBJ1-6	TGCGCCAGCAGCCAAGTTGATCTCCAGGATTCACCCCTCCACTTT	CASSQVDLQDSPLHF
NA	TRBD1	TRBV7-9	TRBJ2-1	TGTGCCAGCATCGGACAGGGGGCGAACAATGAGCAGTTCTTC	CASIGQGANNEQFF
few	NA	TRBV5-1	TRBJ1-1	TGCGCCAGCAGCTTCCCCGGTGCTGAAGCTTTCTTT	CASSFPGAEAFF
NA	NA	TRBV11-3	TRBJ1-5	TGTGCCAGCAGCCCCCTCGACAGACCCGCGGATCAGCCCCAGCATTTT	CASSPLDRPADQPQHF
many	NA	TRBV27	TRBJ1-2	TGTGCCAGCAGCCAGACCCCGGGGGGCTATGGCTACACCTTC	CASSQTPGGYGYTF
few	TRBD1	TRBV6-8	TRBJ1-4	TGTGCCAGCACCCGGGACAGGTCTGCGACTAATGAAAAACTGTTTTTT	CASTRDRSATNEKLFF
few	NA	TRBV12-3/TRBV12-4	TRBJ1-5	TGTGCCAGCAGTTTGGGGGTAAGTCAGCCCCAGCATTTT	CASSLGVSQPQHF
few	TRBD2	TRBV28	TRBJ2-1	TGTGCCAGCAGTTTACTAACTAGCGCTTGGGATGAGCAGTTCTTC	CASSLLTSAWDEQFF
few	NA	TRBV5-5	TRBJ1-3	TGTGCCAGCAGCGACGAACCAACAGAAACTGGAAACACCATATATTTT	CASSDEPTETGNTIYF
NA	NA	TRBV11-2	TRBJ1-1	TGTGCCAGCAGCCCATTCGGGGAGAGCACTGAAGCTTTCTTT	CASSPFGESTEAFF
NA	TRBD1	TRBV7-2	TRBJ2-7	TGTGCCAGCAGCTTAAGACAGGGCGCTTACTCTTACTACGAGCAGTACTTC	CASSLRQGAYSYYEQYF
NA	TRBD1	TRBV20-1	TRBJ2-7	TGCAGTGCTGATCCGGGACAGGGGGTCCAGCAGTACTTC	CSADPGQGVQQYF
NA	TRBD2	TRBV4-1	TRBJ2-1	TGCGCCAGCAGCCCAGGACTAGCGGCCAATGAGCAGTTCTTC	CASSPGLAANEQFF
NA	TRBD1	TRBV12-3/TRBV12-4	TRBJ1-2	TGTGCCAGCAGTCTCGGACAGGGAAGAGGCTACACCTTC	CASSLGQGRGYTF
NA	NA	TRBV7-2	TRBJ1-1	TGTGCCAGCAGCTTGAGGGGACGGGTGAACACTGAAGCTTTCTTT	CASSLRGRVNTEAFF
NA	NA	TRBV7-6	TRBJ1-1	TGTGCCAGCAGCTTCCCTCAGGGAGCGGGGCACACTGAAGCTTTCTTT	CASSFPQGAGHTEAFF
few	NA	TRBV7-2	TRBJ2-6	TGTGCCAGCAGCCCCACATCAAGCTCTGGGGCCAACGTCCTGACTTTC	CASSPTSSSGANVLTF
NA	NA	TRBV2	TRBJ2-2	TGTGCCACCCGGACGGGAGACCTGGGGACCGGGGAGCTGTTTTTT	CATRTGDLGTGELFF
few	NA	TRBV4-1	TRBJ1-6	TGCGCCAGCAGCCAAGCGGGAAGTTTTTCACCCCTCCACTTT	CASSQAGSFSPLHF
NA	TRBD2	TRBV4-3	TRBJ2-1	TGCGCCAGCAGCCAAGATAGAAGCGGGGGGGCCTCCTACAATGAGCAGTTCTTC	CASSQDRSGGASYNEQFF
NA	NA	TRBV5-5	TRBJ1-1	TGTGCCAGCAGCTTTGGACGGTATGAAGCTTTCTTT	CASSFGRYEAFF